This TCR beta chain was identified during a study of T cells after posttransplantation cyclophosphamide. Study conclusions and caveats: Donor-recipient repertoire similarity was low at 1-2 months, rising over year one.

V was pared by 3 bases and J by 5 bases, with 7 bases of the junction left unmatched. Germline V gene sequence: CDR1 SGDLS, CDR2 YYNGEE. The CDR3 spans 16 residues. Comments on this clone: What it binds is unknown.

Libraries were prepared by immunoSEQ multiplex PCR; TCRdb keeps only in-frame clonotypes and omits some of them. Of approximately 2,800 clones listed, approximately 70% are singletons. The specimen sequenced was PBMCs. The clonotype comes from a man aged 25 to 40 with a blood cancer, CMV-positive, and with a related stem cell donor. This rearrangement joins TRBV9 to TRBJ1-4, with 10 bases aligning to TRBD1. The CDR3 coding sequence is TGTGCCAGCAGCGCTCAGCCGACAGGGGGCAATGAAAAACTGTTTTTT. This sequence encodes CASSAQPTGGNEKLFF.